In this sample, the clone carrying this T cell receptor (beta chain) turned up once. There are 15 residues in the CDR3. Germline CDR1 SNHLY, CDR2 FYNNEI. Trimming left V 6 bases short and J 1 base short, with 12 bases between. Authors' data handling: Amplification from reference gene primers served as the basis for estimated nucleated cell counts. Produced via immunoSEQ multiplex PCR; TCRdb's table is partial and in-frame only. V, J and clone size were drawn from that table, and D and trimming were deduced from the DNA. The profile shows approximately 210,000 clones, 80% to 90% of them singletons. The sample belongs to a study of blood T cell repertoires in COVID-19. About the research overall: There were acute and convalescent COVID-19 samples, and they came from the United States, Italy and Spain. Sample material is recorded as cDNA or gDNA derived from T cells, B-cell-depleted T cells, or PBMCs.

The sample consisted of peripheral blood. This TCR was sampled from a man in his thirties or forties who had recovered from COVID-19. The chain combines TRBV2 with TRBJ2-2, with a possible D match to TRBD1 (5 bases). The CDR3 sequence: CASRPARVNTGELFF. DNA for the CDR3: TGTGCCAGCAGACCAGCCAGGGTGAACACCGGGGAGCTGTTTTTT.